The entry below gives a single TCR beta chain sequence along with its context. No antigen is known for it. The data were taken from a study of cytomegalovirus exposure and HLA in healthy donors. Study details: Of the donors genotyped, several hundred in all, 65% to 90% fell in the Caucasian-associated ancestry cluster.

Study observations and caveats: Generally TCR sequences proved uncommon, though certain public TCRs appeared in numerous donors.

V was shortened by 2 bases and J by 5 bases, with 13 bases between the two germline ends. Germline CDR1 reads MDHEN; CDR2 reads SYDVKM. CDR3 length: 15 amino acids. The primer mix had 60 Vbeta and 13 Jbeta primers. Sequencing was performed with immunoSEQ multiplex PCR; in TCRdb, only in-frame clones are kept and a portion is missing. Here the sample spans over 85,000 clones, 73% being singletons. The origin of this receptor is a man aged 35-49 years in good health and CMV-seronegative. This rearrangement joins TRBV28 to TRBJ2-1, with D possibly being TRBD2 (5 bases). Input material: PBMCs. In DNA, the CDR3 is TGTGCCAGCAGTTTAAGGACTCCTCGGGACAATGAGCAGTTCTTC. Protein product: CASSLRTPRDNEQFF. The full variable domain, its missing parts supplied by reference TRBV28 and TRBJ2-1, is DVKVTQSSRYLVKRTGEKVFLECVQDMDHENMFWYRQDPGLGLRLIYFSYDVKMKEKGDIPEGYSVSREKKERFSLILESASTNQTSMYLCASSLRTPRDNEQFFGPGTRLTVL.